Reported below is one TCR beta chain. What it binds is not known. This entry is derived from a study of Graves' ophthalmopathy and Graves' hyperthyroidism. Notes on the study in general: Most clonotypes expanded in thyroid above 0.001 frequency were present in blood too. Prediction of ophthalmopathy progression reached less than 71% sensitivity and approximately 74% specificity.

The germline CDR1 and CDR2 sequences are SGHTA and FQGTGA. The CDR3 spans 19 residues. J lost 4 bases, V lost 4 bases, and 13 bases had no gene match. CDR3 regions of TCR beta were amplified from RNA transcripts. The workflow started with a first-round RT-PCR run with HTBI primers and then moved on to a second-round multiplex PCR. TCRdb redid the calling of the multiplex PCR reads with MiXCR, one entry per CDR3 protein. This table has around 1,000,000 distinct CDR3 sequences, about 38% appearing once. The TCR comes from an adult man with Graves' hyperthyroidism. The chain employs TRBV7-3 and TRBJ2-6, with 10 bases lining up with TRBD1. Sequencing was performed on peripheral blood or thyroid tissue (not recorded which). The CDR3 nucleotides read TGTGCCAGCAGCTCTACATCCGGGACAGGGGCGACCGGGGCCAACGTCCTGACTTTC. This sequence encodes CASSSTSGTGATGANVLTF. The full variable domain, with the rest looked up from reference TRBV7-3 and TRBJ2-6, is GAGVSQTPSNKVTEKGKYVELRCDPISGHTALYWYRQSLGQGPEFLIYFQGTGAADDSGLPNDRFFAVRPEGSVSTLKIQRTERGDSAVYLCASSSTSGTGATGANVLTFGAGSRLTVL.